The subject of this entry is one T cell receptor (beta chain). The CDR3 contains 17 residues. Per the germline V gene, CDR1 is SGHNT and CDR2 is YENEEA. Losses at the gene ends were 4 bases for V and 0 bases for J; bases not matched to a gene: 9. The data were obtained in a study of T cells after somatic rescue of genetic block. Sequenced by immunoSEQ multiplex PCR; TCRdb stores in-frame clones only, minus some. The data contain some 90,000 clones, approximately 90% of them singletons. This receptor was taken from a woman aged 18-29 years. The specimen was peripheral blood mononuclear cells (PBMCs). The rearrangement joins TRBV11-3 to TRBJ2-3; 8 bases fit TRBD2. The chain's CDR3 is CASSSPFSGTSTDTQYF. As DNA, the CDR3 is TGTGCCAGCAGCTCCCCCTTTAGCGGGACAAGCACAGATACGCAGTATTTT.